This T cell receptor (beta chain) was sequenced in a study of blood T cell repertoires in COVID-19. On the study more broadly: COVID-19 samples collected from the United States, Italy and Spain covered acute and convalescent phases. The cDNA or gDNA used as material had been derived from T cells, B-cell-depleted T cells, or PBMCs.

A Seattle source enrolled patients during active infection and followed them longitudinally. Original handling: Amplification from reference gene primers served as the basis for estimated nucleated cell counts. The table came from immunoSEQ multiplex PCR; TCRdb's copy has only in-frame clones and leaves some out. V and J calls and clone size are given by that table; D and trimming were obtained from the DNA. The sample has roughly 350,000 clones, around 87% seen once; the top ten hold 6% to 7%. The CDR3 is made up of 15 amino acids. Looked up from germline, CDR1 is SGHVS and CDR2 is FQNEAQ. V gave up 5 bases and J gave up 5 bases, with 18 bases separating them.

This rearrangement joins TRBV7-8 to TRBJ2-5; tentative D call: TRBD2 (5 bases). Sequenced: peripheral blood. This receptor was identified in a woman aged 50 to 60 with COVID-19, enrolled during active disease. Here the CDR3 DNA reads TGTGCCAGCAGCCCGCTAGCCGATCTGGGGGAGACCCAGTACTTC. It codes for CASSPLADLGETQYF. Drawing the rest from reference TRBV7-8 and TRBJ2-5, the complete variable domain is GAGVSQSPRYKVAKRGQDVALRCDPISGHVSLFWYQQALGQGPEFLTYFQNEAQLDKSGLPSDRFFAERPEGSVSTLKIQRTQQEDSAVYLCASSPLADLGETQYFGPGTRLLVL.